The clone carrying this TCR beta chain turned up a few times. Molecules of cDNA were individually given unique molecular identifiers that were attached to them. MiXCR was run by TCRdb on the 5' RACE reads, yielding one entry per CDR3 protein. The sample lists over 60,000 distinct CDR3 sequences, 12% seen once, with around 2.9% in the top ten. Germline V gene lookup returns CDR1 SEHNR and CDR2 FQNEAQ (reference sequence). V trimming: 6 bases; J trimming: 1 base; junction bases outside the gene matches: 6. The CDR3 has 15 residues. These data are taken from a study of early T cells in non-severe SARS-CoV-2 infection. Background on the study: Chains from this unsorted whole-blood bulk RNA could not be paired.

This TCR was recovered from an adult who was a healthcare worker with PCR-confirmed SARS-CoV-2 infection or an uninfected control (not recorded which). V usage is TRBV7-9 and J usage is TRBJ2-4; 7 bases agree with TRBD1. Here the sequenced sample was whole blood, taken at baseline. Here the CDR3 reads CASSPTGVAKNIQYF. CDR3 bases: TGTGCCAGCAGTCCAACAGGGGTGGCCAAAAACATTCAGTACTTC.